This TCR beta chain emerged from a study of cytomegalovirus exposure and HLA in healthy donors. Overall study context: The 650 to 850 first-cohort repertoires and the 95 to 150 validation repertoires shared the same platform, a later analysis reported. General study points: Cytomegalovirus association was listed for about 180 TCR beta chains. Later, an analysis found that TCR clusters from the first cohort tended to co-occur in the 90 to 150 validation repertoires. While the bulk of TCR sequences proved rare, some public TCRs turned up in many donors.

With respect to this clone: Its cognate antigen is unknown.

Trimming stripped 5 bases from V and 6 bases from J, with 23 bases between. The germline CDR1 and CDR2 sequences are LGHNA and YSLEER. The CDR3 length is 16 residues. Assay: immunoSEQ multiplex PCR; the TCRdb copy retains only in-frame clones and omits some. Of over 200,000 clones in the sample, 90% were seen once. The specimen was PBMCs. V and J are TRBV4-3 and TRBJ2-7; D might be TRBD1 (6 bases). This receptor was obtained from a woman in her 30s in good health and CMV-seronegative. Here the CDR3 DNA reads TGCGCCAGCAGCTCCCGAAGGGCAGGGGCCCCCGGCGAGCAGTACTTC. Translation gives CASSSRRAGAPGEQYF.